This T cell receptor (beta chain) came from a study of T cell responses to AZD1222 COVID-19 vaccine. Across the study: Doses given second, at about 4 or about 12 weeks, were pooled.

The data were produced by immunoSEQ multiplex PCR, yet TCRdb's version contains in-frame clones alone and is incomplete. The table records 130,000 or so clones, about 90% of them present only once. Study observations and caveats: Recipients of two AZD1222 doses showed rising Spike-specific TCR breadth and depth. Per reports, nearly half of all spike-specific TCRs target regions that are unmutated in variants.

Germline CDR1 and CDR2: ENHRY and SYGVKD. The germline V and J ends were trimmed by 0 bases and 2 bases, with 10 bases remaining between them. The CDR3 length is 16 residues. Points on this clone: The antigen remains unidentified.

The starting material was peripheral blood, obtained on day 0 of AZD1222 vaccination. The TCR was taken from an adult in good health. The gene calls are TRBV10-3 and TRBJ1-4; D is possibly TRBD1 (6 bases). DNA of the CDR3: TGTGCCATCAGTGAGTCGAGGGGGTTCACTAATGAAAAACTGTTTTTT. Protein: CAISESRGFTNEKLFF.